What follows are 16 T cell receptor beta chains derived from one specimen sequenced in a study of OX40 agonist ivuxolimab in advanced cancers. Assay: immunoSEQ multiplex PCR; the TCRdb copy retains only in-frame clones and omits some. The table lists approximately 24,000 clones, 60% to 80% of them singletons, with about 26% in the top ten. The specimen was CD4+ or CD8+ T cells sorted from blood, collected in a trial of the OX40 agonist ivuxolimab. The source of these receptors is an adult with an advanced solid tumor such as melanoma, head and neck, liver or kidney cancer.

The chain has TRBV7-9 and TRBJ2-3; D possibly corresponds to TRBD2 (5 bases). The CDR3 length is 16 residues. The germline V gene encodes CDR1 SEHNR and CDR2 FQNEAQ (reference sequence). V was shortened by 1 base and J by 0 bases, with 11 bases between the two germline ends. CDR3 sequence reads: CASSLGRAASTDTQYF. For the CDR3, the DNA is TGTGCCAGCAGCTTAGGAAGAGCGGCGAGCACAGATACGCAGTATTTT.

V usage is TRBV13 and J usage is TRBJ2-7, with TRBD2 identical over 9 bases. CDR3 length equals 16 residues. Germline V gene sequence: CDR1 PRHDT, CDR2 FYEKMQ (reference sequence). V shed 5 bases and J 1 base; nucleotides not matched to a gene: 9. The CDR3 here is CASSPRGSGRSYEQYF. For the CDR3, the DNA is TGTGCCAGCAGCCCTCGGGGTAGCGGGAGATCCTACGAGCAGTACTTC.

The gene calls are TRBV6-5 and TRBJ2-3, with a tentative D call TRBD1 (5 bases). The CDR3 length is 15 residues. Trimming took 0 bases from V and 1 from J, leaving 8 bases between them. Germline V lookup: CDR1 MNHEY, CDR2 SVGAGI. This CDR3 is CASSYSMTGTDTQYF. In nucleotides, the CDR3 is TGTGCCAGCAGTTACTCGATGACAGGCACAGATACGCAGTATTTT.

This clone has just a few counts. This chain connects TRBV19 to TRBJ2-1; D gene ambiguous. V shed 3 bases and J shed 6 bases, with 9 bases lying between them. Germline values: CDR1 LNHDA, CDR2 SQIVND (reference sequence). This CDR3 spans 13 amino acids. DNA of the CDR3: TGTGCCAGTAGTATCTCTCTAACCAATGAGCAGTTCTTC. Translation gives CASSISLTNEQFF.

This chain links TRBV19 with TRBJ1-4; TRBD1 agrees at 11 bases. This CDR3 region has 15 residues. Trimming removed 3 bases from V and 7 bases from J; junction bases left unmatched: 4. Germline CDR1 and CDR2: LNHDA and SQIVND (reference sequence). Written as DNA, the CDR3 is TGTGCCAGTAGTATCGGGACAGGGGGTCCTGAAAAACTGTTTTTT. Its protein product is CASSIGTGGPEKLFF.

A single count supports this clone. V gene TRBV6-1 combines with J gene TRBJ1-2; 8 bases agree with TRBD1. Germline V gene lookup returns CDR1 MNHNS and CDR2 SASEGT. Trimming at V came to 4 bases and at J to 4 bases, leaving 5 bases not matched to a gene. The CDR3 is 14 residues long. CDR3 in amino acids: CASSARGRLYGYTF. The CDR3 coding sequence is TGTGCCAGCAGTGCCAGGGGGCGCCTCTATGGCTACACCTTC.

In DNA, the CDR3 is TGTGCCAGCAGTTACTCGGACAATGAGCAGTTCTTC. Protein sequence: CASSYSDNEQFF. The rearrangement uses TRBV6-5 and TRBJ2-1, with D unclear. The CDR3 loop spans 12 amino acids. Germline V gives CDR1 MNHEY, CDR2 SVGAGI. V shed 0 bases and J shed 5 bases, with 2 bases lying between them.

This clone was seen a handful of times. The chain combines TRBV6-5 with TRBJ1-1, with D perhaps matching TRBD1 (5 bases). Germline V gene sequence: CDR1 MNHEY, CDR2 SVGAGI. The V end was cut by 4 bases, the J end by 8 bases, with 14 bases between. This CDR3 region has 13 residues. CDR3 DNA sequence: TGTGCCAGCAGTTGGGGGACGGGAAAAGAAGCTTTCTTT. Translating gives CASSWGTGKEAFF.

J is TRBJ2-3 and V is TRBV28, with TRBD2 as a possible D gene (6 bases). V dropped 5 bases and J dropped 6 bases, with 9 bases sitting between them. This CDR3 is built from 12 residues. CDR1 and CDR2 from the germline V gene are MDHEN and SYDVKM. CDR3 loop: CASSPAGDTQYF. The CDR3, as DNA: TGTGCCAGCAGTCCGGCGGGGGATACGCAGTATTTT.

The chain uses TRBV15 and TRBJ2-7, with D perhaps TRBD1 (6 bases). Per the germline V gene, CDR1 is LNHNV and CDR2 is YYDKDF (reference sequence). V was shortened by 0 bases and J by 6 bases, with 15 bases between the two germline ends. This CDR3 contains 15 residues. The chain's CDR3 is CATSRDLYNRVEQYF. CDR3 nucleotides: TGTGCCACCAGCAGAGATCTTTATAACAGGGTCGAGCAGTACTTC.

A few counts support this clone. V and J are TRBV4-1 and TRBJ2-1; 12 bases agree with TRBD2. This CDR3 has 17 residues. The V and J ends lost 2 bases and 0 bases, in that order; junction bases with no gene match: 2. In germline, CDR1 is MGHRA, CDR2 YSYEKL. CDR3 loop: CASSQLAGGLSYNEQFF. The CDR3 DNA follows: TGCGCCAGCAGCCAACTAGCGGGAGGGCTCTCCTACAATGAGCAGTTCTTC.

This clone was detected only once. The chain uses TRBV14 and TRBJ1-1; D ambiguous. Trimming pared 4 bases from V and 3 bases from J, leaving 9 bases between. Germline CDR1 SGHDN, CDR2 FVKESK. The CDR3 contains 13 residues. The CDR3 reads CASSPLGDTEAFF. CDR3 DNA sequence: TGTGCCAGCAGCCCGCTTGGGGACACTGAAGCTTTCTTT.

V and J are TRBV7-3 and TRBJ1-1, with a weak D call TRBD1 (6 bases). The CDR3 spans 13 residues. The germline CDR1 and CDR2 sequences are SGHTA and FQGTGA. Trimming left V 6 bases short and J 3 bases short, with 11 bases between. The CDR3 nucleotides read TGTGCCAGCAGGCAAGGACAGTACACTGAAGCTTTCTTT. This gives the protein CASRQGQYTEAFF.

V gene TRBV4-3 combines with J gene TRBJ2-1; TRBD1 agrees at 8 bases. V lost 0 bases, J lost 16 bases, and 8 bases stayed unmatched. CDR1 is LGHNA and CDR2 is YSLEER in the germline V gene. The CDR3 is 13 amino acids. The DNA of the CDR3 is TGCGCCAGCAGCCAAGAATACTGGGACAGGAAATTCTTC. Its protein product is CASSQEYWDRKFF.

This rearrangement joins TRBV30 to TRBJ2-7, with D perhaps TRBD2 (6 bases). Germline CDR1 GTSNPN, CDR2 SVGIG (reference sequence). The CDR3 has 12 amino acids. Trimming stripped 0 bases from V and 5 bases from J, with 8 bases between. The CDR3 here is CAWSVRGDEQYF. CDR3 nucleotide sequence: TGTGCCTGGAGTGTACGCGGGGACGAGCAGTACTTC.

The CDR3 protein is CASSTGLGQRDTQYF. Written as DNA, the CDR3 is TGTGCCAGCAGTACGGGACTAGGGCAGAGGGATACGCAGTATTTT. The chain carries TRBV27 and TRBJ2-3, with 8 bases that match TRBD2. The CDR3 length is 15 residues. The germline CDR1 and CDR2 sequences are MNHEY and SMNVEV (reference sequence). With 5 bases clipped from V and 6 bases from J, the junction kept 10 bases outside the gene matches.